The clone carrying this T cell receptor beta chain has a handful of counts. CDR3 length: 14 amino acids. Germline-derived CDR1 and CDR2 are SGHNT and YYREEE (reference sequence). With 8 bases clipped from V and 2 bases from J, the junction kept 10 bases outside the gene matches. cDNA libraries for TCR alpha and TCR beta, carrying sample barcodes and UMIs, came from 5'RACE with constant-segment primers. Using its own MiXCR run on the 5' RACE reads, TCRdb lists one record per CDR3 protein. The table lists hundreds of thousands of distinct CDR3 sequences, approximately 20% of them singletons. This sample is part of a study of T-cell memory formation after mild COVID-19.

Sequenced input: PBMCs or a T cell subset sorted from them (not recorded which). The sequence derives from an adult woman who had mild COVID-19 (a few samples of this study predate the infection). Cell type and time point are not known. The V gene is TRBV5-4, the J gene TRBJ2-7; 7 bases fit TRBD2. CDR3 coding DNA: TGTGCCAGTAGAACGAGGGGAGGGGCCTACGAGCAGTACTTC. Protein: CASRTRGGAYEQYF.